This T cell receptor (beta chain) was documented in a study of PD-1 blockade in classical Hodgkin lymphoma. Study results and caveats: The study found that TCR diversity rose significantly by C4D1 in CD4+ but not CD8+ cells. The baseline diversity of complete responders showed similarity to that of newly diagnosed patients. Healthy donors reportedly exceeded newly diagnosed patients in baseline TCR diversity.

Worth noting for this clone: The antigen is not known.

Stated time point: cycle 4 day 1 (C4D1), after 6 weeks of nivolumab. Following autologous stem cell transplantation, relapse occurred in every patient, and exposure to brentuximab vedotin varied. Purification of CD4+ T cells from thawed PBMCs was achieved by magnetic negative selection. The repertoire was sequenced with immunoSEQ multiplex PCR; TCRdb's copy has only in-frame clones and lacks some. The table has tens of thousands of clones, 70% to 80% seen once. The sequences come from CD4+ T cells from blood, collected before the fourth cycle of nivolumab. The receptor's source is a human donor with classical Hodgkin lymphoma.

This CDR3 reads CSGTEGGLGEQFF. CDR3 coding DNA: TGCAGCGGGACCGAAGGGGGATTGGGTGAGCAGTTCTTC. This chain links TRBV29-1 with TRBJ2-1, with D perhaps TRBD1 (6 bases). The CDR3 extends over 13 amino acids. CDR1 and CDR2 (germline): SQVTM, ANQGSEA. Trimming shortened V by 7 bases and J by 9 bases, and 19 bases separated the two germline ends.